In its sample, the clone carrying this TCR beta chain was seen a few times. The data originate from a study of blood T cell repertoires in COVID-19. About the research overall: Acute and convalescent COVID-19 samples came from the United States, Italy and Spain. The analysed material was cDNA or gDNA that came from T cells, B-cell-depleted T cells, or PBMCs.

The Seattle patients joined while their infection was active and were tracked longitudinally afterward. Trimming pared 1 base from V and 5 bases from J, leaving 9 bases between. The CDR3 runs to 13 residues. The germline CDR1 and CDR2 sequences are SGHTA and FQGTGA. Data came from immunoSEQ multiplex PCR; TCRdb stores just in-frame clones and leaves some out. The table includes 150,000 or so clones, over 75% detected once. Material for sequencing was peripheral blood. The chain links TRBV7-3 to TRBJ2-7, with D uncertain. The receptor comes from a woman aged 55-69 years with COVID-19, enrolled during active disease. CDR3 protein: CASSLSLGHEQYF. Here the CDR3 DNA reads TGTGCCAGCAGCTTAAGTCTAGGCCACGAGCAGTACTTC.